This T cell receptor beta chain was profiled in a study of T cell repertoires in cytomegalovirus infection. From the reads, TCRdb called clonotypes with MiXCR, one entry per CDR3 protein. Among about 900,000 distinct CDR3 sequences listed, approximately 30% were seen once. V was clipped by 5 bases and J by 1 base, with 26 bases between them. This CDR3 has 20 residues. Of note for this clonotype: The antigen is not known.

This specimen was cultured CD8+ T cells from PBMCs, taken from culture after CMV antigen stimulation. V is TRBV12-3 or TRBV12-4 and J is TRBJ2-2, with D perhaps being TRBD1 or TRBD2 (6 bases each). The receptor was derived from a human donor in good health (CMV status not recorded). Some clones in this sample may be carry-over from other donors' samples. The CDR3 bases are TGTGCCAGCAGTCCGGTTCCAGGTAGCTTGGGGGGCCAGAACACCGGGGAGCTGTTTTTT. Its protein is CASSPVPGSLGGQNTGELFF.